These 20 T cell receptor beta chains came from one sample sequenced in a study of blood T cell repertoires in COVID-19. Profiled with immunoSEQ multiplex PCR; TCRdb holds only in-frame clones, not every one. Among 200,000 to 250,000 clones listed, approximately 91% were seen once. The sample was peripheral blood. Receptor source: a man aged 55 to 69 who had recovered from COVID-19.

V gene TRBV20-1 combines with J gene TRBJ1-1, with D perhaps matching TRBD1 (6 bases). Germline V gene data show CDR1 as DFQATT and CDR2 as SNEGSKA (reference sequence). The CDR3 runs 11 residues. Trimming cost V 8 bases and J 1 base, with 8 bases left between them. In nucleotides, the CDR3 is TGCAGTCTCAGGGGGAACACTGAAGCTTTCTTT. Protein sequence: CSLRGNTEAFF.

This chain connects TRBV12-1 to TRBJ2-1; whether TRBD1, the table's D call, matches the DNA was not checked. TRBV12-1 is flagged as a pseudogene. This CDR3 is built from 14 residues. The CDR3 coding sequence is TGTGCCAGCAGCCCGGGACAAGTATTCAATGAGCAGTTCTTC. The encoded protein is CASSPGQVFNEQFF.

The chain combines TRBV30 with TRBJ1-5; 7 nucleotides line up with TRBD1. The germline gives CDR1 GTSNPN, CDR2 SVGIG (reference sequence). The V segment lost 1 base and the J segment 7 bases; nucleotides outside the gene matches: 4. This CDR3 contains 13 residues. CDR3 protein: CAWSEDRNQPQHF. CDR3 coding DNA: TGTGCCTGGAGTGAGGACAGGAACCAGCCCCAGCATTTT.

The chain links TRBV6-1 to TRBJ1-5, with D hard to call. Per the germline V gene, CDR1 is MNHNS and CDR2 is SASEGT. V lost 0 bases to trimming and J lost 6 bases, with 6 bases between them. The CDR3 spans 13 residues. The CDR3 nucleotides read TGTGCCAGCAGTGAAGCGTTAGCTCAGCCCCAGCATTTT. The encoded protein is CASSEALAQPQHF.

The V and J genes are TRBV28 and TRBJ2-7, with 7 bases matching TRBD2. After removal of 6 bases from V and 0 bases from J, the junction contained 8 bases not matched to a gene. This CDR3 comprises 15 residues. The V gene's germline CDR1 is MDHEN and CDR2 SYDVKM. The CDR3: CASRPRSGVSYEQYF. In nucleotides, the CDR3 is TGTGCCAGCAGGCCTCGGAGCGGGGTCTCCTACGAGCAGTACTTC.

The chain recombines TRBV7-2 with TRBJ1-2; D may be TRBD1 (5 bases). The ends were cut back, 3 bases at V and 2 bases at J, with 10 bases in the middle. Germline assignment: CDR1 SGHTA and CDR2 FQGNSA. The CDR3 extends over 14 amino acids. In DNA form, the CDR3 reads TGTGCCAGCAGCTTCAGGGCGCCAAACTATGGCTACACCTTC. Its protein product is CASSFRAPNYGYTF.

The chain recombines TRBV5-6 with TRBJ1-5, with D tentatively TRBD1 (5 bases). Germline V gene lookup returns CDR1 SGHDT and CDR2 YYEEEE. CDR3 length equals 16 residues. Deletions cut 4 bases from V and 5 bases from J, with 19 bases between. The CDR3 DNA reads TGTGCCAGCAGCCGACGGGGGTACAGCGACTATCAGCCCCAGCATTTT. Amino acids: CASSRRGYSDYQPQHF.

The table lists this clone with a count of one. The CDR3 DNA reads as TGTGCCAGCAGCGTATCTGGGGCGGGGGCCGCCTACGAGCAGTACTTC. Translating gives CASSVSGAGAAYEQYF. This chain links TRBV9 with TRBJ2-7; TRBD2 might be the D (7 bases). Trimming pared 1 base from V and 2 bases from J, leaving 16 bases between. Per germline, CDR1 SGDLS and CDR2 YYNGEE. The CDR3 sequence is 16 residues long.

The chain has TRBV18 and TRBJ2-1; 8 bases align to TRBD2. J lost 2 bases, V lost 2 bases, and 8 bases had no gene match. The CDR3 is 17 residues long. Germline V gene lookup returns CDR1 KGHSH and CDR2 LQKENI. The CDR3: CASSPLVGGGTYNEQFF. The CDR3 DNA is TGTGCCAGCTCACCATTAGTCGGGGGGGGGACCTACAATGAGCAGTTCTTC. The full variable domain, with the rest looked up from reference TRBV18 and TRBJ2-1, is NAGVMQNPRHLVRRRGQEARLRCSPMKGHSHVYWYRQLPEEGLKFMVYLQKENIIDESGMPKERFSAEFPKEGPSILRIQQVVRGDSAAYFCASSPLVGGGTYNEQFFGPGTRLTVL.

The chain carries TRBV9 and TRBJ1-2; D perhaps matches TRBD1 (5 bases). There are 15 residues in the CDR3. V was clipped by 0 bases and J by 4 bases, with 13 bases between them. CDR1 is SGDLS and CDR2 is YYNGEE in the germline V gene. The CDR3: CASSVAPQGSYGYTF. DNA of the CDR3: TGTGCCAGCAGCGTAGCTCCCCAGGGAAGCTATGGCTACACCTTC. The complete variable domain, with remaining parts taken from reference TRBV9 and TRBJ1-2, reads DSGVTQTPKHLITATGQRVTLRCSPRSGDLSVYWYQQSLDQGLQFLIQYYNGEERAKGNILERFSAQQFPDLHSELNLSSLELGDSALYFCASSVAPQGSYGYTFGSGTRLTVV.

The chain carries TRBV7-9 and TRBJ2-1, with TRBD2 matching 14 bases. The V and J ends lost 5 bases and 8 bases, in that order; junction bases with no gene match: 5. The CDR3 contains 15 residues. The germline V gene has CDR1 SEHNR and CDR2 FQNEAQ (reference sequence). The CDR3 region has the DNA TGTGCCAGCAGCCCCGGGACTAGCGGGGGATATGAGCAGTTCTTC. Its protein is CASSPGTSGGYEQFF.

The CDR3 nucleotides are TGTGCCAGCAGCCAAATCAGGGTTCCCACAGAGGGGACTAGCGGGAGGAAACAGAACGAGCAGTACTTC. This gives the protein CASSQIRVPTEGTSGRKQNEQYF. This chain joins TRBV3-1 (or the pseudogene TRBV3-2) and TRBJ2-7; TRBD2 agrees at 15 bases. Germline-derived CDR1 and CDR2 are LGHDT and YNNKEL (reference sequence). J lost 5 bases, V lost 2 bases, and 25 bases had no gene match. This CDR3 comprises 23 residues.

The chain recombines TRBV6-5 with TRBJ2-7; 8 bases align to TRBD1. V gave up 7 bases and J gave up 6 bases; unmatched junction bases: 11. Germline CDR1 reads MNHEY; CDR2 reads SVGAGI. The CDR3 runs to 14 residues. In nucleotides, the CDR3 is TGTGCCAGCAAGCCGACAGGGGAGCTTGCCGAGCAGTACTTC. Its protein product is CASKPTGELAEQYF.

The chain uses TRBV5-1 and TRBJ2-3; TRBD2 matches 8 bases. The CDR3 totals 17 residues. Germline CDR1 and CDR2: SGHRS and YFSETQ. Trimming cost V 0 bases and J 8 bases; bases outside gene matches: 14. The CDR3 loop is CASSLEGSGDPRGTQYF. In DNA form, the CDR3 reads TGCGCCAGCAGCTTGGAGGGTAGCGGGGACCCACGGGGTACGCAGTATTTT.

The rearrangement joins TRBV6-6 to TRBJ1-6, with 9 positions matching TRBD1. Germline CDR1 and CDR2: MNHNY and SVGAGI (reference sequence). The CDR3 contains 14 residues. The junction had 9 bases not matched to a gene; V was cut back by 7 bases and J by 11 bases. The CDR3 DNA reads as TGTGCCAGCACTGGGGGGACAGGGATTACACCCCTCCACTTT. Translated, it gives CASTGGTGITPLHF.

This clone has just one count. The J gene is TRBJ1-2, the V gene TRBV7-8; a weak D match, TRBD1 (6 bases). The V gene lost 5 bases and the J gene lost 0 bases, with 16 bases spanning the gap. Per germline, CDR1 SGHVS and CDR2 FQNEAQ. The CDR3 extends over 16 amino acids. The CDR3 loop is CASSPFPGQSNYGYTF. The CDR3 nucleotides are TGTGCCAGCAGCCCCTTCCCCGGACAGTCTAACTATGGCTACACCTTC. Together with reference TRBV7-8 and TRBJ1-2, the CDR3 gives the full variable domain: GAGVSQSPRYKVAKRGQDVALRCDPISGHVSLFWYQQALGQGPEFLTYFQNEAQLDKSGLPSDRFFAERPEGSVSTLKIQRTQQEDSAVYLCASSPFPGQSNYGYTFGSGTRLTVV.

The chain has TRBV11-2 and TRBJ2-1; D perhaps matches TRBD2 (6 bases). This CDR3 comprises 16 residues. In germline, CDR1 is SGHAT, CDR2 FQNNGV. V lost 3 bases and J 7 bases, leaving 19 bases between the germline ends. The CDR3 DNA is TGTGCCAGCAGCTTTTTTCTCGGGACGGCGGGGAATGAGCAGTTCTTC. It yields the protein CASSFFLGTAGNEQFF.

CDR3 coding DNA: TGTGCCAGCACGCGGGGGAAAGGGTCCTACGAGCAGTACTTC. Translating gives CASTRGKGSYEQYF. J is TRBJ2-7 and V is TRBV6-6, with 7 bases lining up with TRBD2. The V segment lost 7 bases and the J segment 1 base; nucleotides outside the gene matches: 7. The CDR3 has 14 amino acids. Germline loops: CDR1 MNHNY, CDR2 SVGAGI (reference sequence).

The chain couples TRBV5-1 to TRBJ2-3; D perhaps matches TRBD2 (6 bases). V was pared by 1 base and J by 2 bases, with 11 bases between. From germline, CDR1 is SGHRS and CDR2 YFSETQ. This CDR3 has 15 amino acids. CDR3 protein: CASSLSGAATDTQYF. As DNA, the CDR3 is TGCGCCAGCAGCTTGTCGGGAGCGGCCACAGATACGCAGTATTTT.

The J gene is TRBJ1-2, the V gene TRBV24-1; D possibly corresponds to TRBD1 (6 bases). Trimming removed 5 bases at V and 4 bases at J, with 19 bases between. Germline V gene lookup returns CDR1 KGHDR and CDR2 SFDVKD. There are 16 residues in the CDR3. The CDR3 is CATSGSDRGSIYGYTF. CDR3 DNA sequence: TGTGCCACCAGTGGGTCGGACAGAGGATCTATCTATGGCTACACCTTC.